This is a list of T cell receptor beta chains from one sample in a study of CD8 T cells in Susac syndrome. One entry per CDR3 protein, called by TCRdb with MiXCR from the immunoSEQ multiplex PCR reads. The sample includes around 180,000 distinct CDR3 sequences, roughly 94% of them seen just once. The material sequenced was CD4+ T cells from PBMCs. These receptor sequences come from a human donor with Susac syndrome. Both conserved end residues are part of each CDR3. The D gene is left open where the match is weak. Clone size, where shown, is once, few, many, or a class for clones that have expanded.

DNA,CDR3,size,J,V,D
TGCAGTGCTGGATCCCCTTTTGCCGTGGAGACCCAGTACTTC,CSAGSPFAVETQYF,.,TRBJ2-5,TRBV20-1,.
TGCAGCGTTGAAGGATCACAGGGGGTTGGCTACACCTTC,CSVEGSQGVGYTF,.,TRBJ1-2,TRBV29-1,TRBD1
TGTGCCAGTAGTACTTACGAGGGGGCCTGGGGCTACACCTTC,CASSTYEGAWGYTF,.,TRBJ1-2,TRBV19,TRBD1
TGTGCCAGCAGACGACTAGCAGACACTGAAGCTTTCTTT,CASRRLADTEAFF,.,TRBJ1-1,TRBV2,.
TGCAGTGCTACACGAGGGCTAGCGGGGGGGTCAGATACGCAGTATTTT,CSATRGLAGGSDTQYF,.,TRBJ2-3,TRBV20-1,TRBD2
TGCAGTGCTAGAGGCCTAGCGGGGACAAGCTCCTACGAGCAGTACTTC,CSARGLAGTSSYEQYF,once,TRBJ2-7,TRBV20-1,TRBD2
TGTGCCAGCAGTTACGGGGTGGGCAGGCTCTATGGCTACACCTTC,CASSYGVGRLYGYTF,.,TRBJ1-2,TRBV6-6,.
TGCAGTGCTAGAGCCTTTGGGGGGGCCGGCAATGAGCAGTTCTTC,CSARAFGGAGNEQFF,.,TRBJ2-1,TRBV20-1,.
TGTGCCAGCAGCACATCCGGGATCGGAGATCAGCCCCAGCATTTT,CASSTSGIGDQPQHF,.,TRBJ1-5,TRBV7-9,.
TGCGCCAGCAGCCTCCTGAGCGACTACGAGCAGTACTTC,CASSLLSDYEQYF,.,TRBJ2-7,TRBV5-1,.
TGTGCCAGCTCGCGGGCTAGCGGGGGGAAAAATGAGCAGTTCTTC,CASSRASGGKNEQFF,once,TRBJ2-1,TRBV12-3/TRBV12-4,TRBD2
TGTGCCAGCAGTGCGGACAGGGCCGGTACAGATACGCAGTATTTT,CASSADRAGTDTQYF,once,TRBJ2-3,TRBV2,TRBD1
TGTGCCTGGACTCAAGAGACAGGCCCTCTCGAGCAGTACTTC,CAWTQETGPLEQYF,once,TRBJ2-7,TRBV30,.
TGTGCCAGCAGAGGGATGCTAGCCAAAAACATTCAGTACTTC,CASRGMLAKNIQYF,.,TRBJ2-4,TRBV2,.
TGCAGTGCTAGAGAGGGCAGGGCCAATAGCTATGGCTACACCTTC,CSAREGRANSYGYTF,.,TRBJ1-2,TRBV20-1,.
TGTGCCAGCAGCTTGATGGGACAAAGCACAGATACGCAGTATTTT,CASSLMGQSTDTQYF,.,TRBJ2-3,TRBV5-8,.
TGCAGCGCTAGGAGGACAGTTGGAAACACCATATATTTT,CSARRTVGNTIYF,.,TRBJ1-3,TRBV29-1,.
TGTGCCAGCAGCTCCCCCTTTGGGGCCAACGTCCTGACTTTC,CASSSPFGANVLTF,.,TRBJ2-6,TRBV11-2,.
TGTGCCAGCAGCCCTCGGGAGGGGGGGAACCAGCCCCAGCATTTT,CASSPREGGNQPQHF,.,TRBJ1-5,TRBV7-2,.
TGCAGTGTGGATACTGGAGAAAAACTGTTTTTT,CSVDTGEKLFF,.,TRBJ1-4,TRBV20-1,.